This entry lists 29 T cell receptor beta chains sequenced from one sample in a study of cytomegalovirus exposure and HLA in healthy donors. The PCR contained 60 Vbeta and 13 Jbeta primers. Sequencing was performed with immunoSEQ multiplex PCR; in TCRdb, only in-frame clones are kept and a portion is missing. The data hold approximately 99,000 clones, with around 85% observed a single time. Sequencing was performed on PBMCs. The source of these receptors is a man in his forties or fifties in good health and CMV-seropositive.

The chain carries TRBV11-2 and TRBJ2-3, with a possible D match to TRBD1 (6 bases). This CDR3 region has 16 residues. Trimming pared 1 base from V and 2 bases from J, leaving 13 bases between. In germline, CDR1 is SGHAT, CDR2 FQNNGV. CDR3 sequence reads: CASSLGYRVPTDTQYF. The DNA for the CDR3 is TGTGCCAGCAGCTTAGGATACAGGGTCCCCACAGATACGCAGTATTTT.

This clone has only a few counts. The rearrangement links TRBV11-2 to TRBJ2-2; D uncertain. The CDR3 runs to 15 residues. Between the trimmed V and J ends, which lost 0 bases and 7 bases, there was a span of 12 bases. The germline V gene encodes CDR1 SGHAT and CDR2 FQNNGV. CDR3 coding DNA: TGTGCCAGCAGCTTAGACACAGTGGTGGGCGGGGAGCTGTTTTTT. This codes for CASSLDTVVGGELFF.

The V gene is TRBV25-1, the J gene TRBJ2-7; D unresolved. The CDR3 is 11 residues long. Trimming stripped 9 bases from V and 0 bases from J, with 6 bases between. Germline assignment: CDR1 MGHDK and CDR2 SYGVNS. The CDR3 spells CASQLSYEQYF. In nucleotides, the CDR3 is TGTGCCAGTCAACTCTCCTACGAGCAGTACTTC.

V usage is TRBV9 and J usage is TRBJ2-3, with TRBD2 matching 8 bases. Germline V gene sequence: CDR1 SGDLS, CDR2 YYNGEE. The CDR3 extends over 16 amino acids. Trimming cost V 0 bases and J 3 bases; bases outside gene matches: 6. The CDR3 is CASSVGSSGWTDTQYF. The DNA of the CDR3 is TGTGCCAGCAGCGTAGGTTCTAGCGGGTGGACAGATACGCAGTATTTT.

The chain has TRBV29-1 and TRBJ2-7; perhaps TRBD1 as D (6 bases). This CDR3 is 11 amino acids long. Trimming shortened V by 7 bases and J by 3 bases, and 10 bases separated the two germline ends. CDR1 SQVTM and CDR2 ANQGSEA come from the germline V gene. Written as DNA, the CDR3 is TGCAGCGCCCTAGGGGGCTACGAGCAGTACTTC. Its translation: CSALGGYEQYF.

Only a few counts were recorded for this clone. The chain is built from TRBV7-8 and TRBJ2-2; TRBD2 aligns across 9 bases. Germline V CDR1 and CDR2: SGHVS, FQNEAQ. The J segment lost 5 bases and the V segment lost 2 bases, leaving 6 bases of the junction unmatched. This CDR3 is 16 amino acids long. The DNA of the CDR3 is TGTGCCAGCAGCTTATTCGCGGGAGGGTATACCGGGGAGCTGTTTTTT. This gives the protein CASSLFAGGYTGELFF.

This clone was counted between two and nine times. The CDR3 DNA reads as TGCGCCACCCAGCCCCTGACTAGCGGGACGAACACCGGGGAGCTGTTTTTT. It translates to CATQPLTSGTNTGELFF. The chain uses TRBV5-1 and TRBJ2-2, with 11 nucleotides matching TRBD2. CDR3 length: 17 residues. V shed 9 bases and J 0 bases; nucleotides not matched to a gene: 10. Germline V gene sequence: CDR1 SGHRS, CDR2 YFSETQ. Supplemented by reference TRBV5-1 and TRBJ2-2, the full variable domain reads KAGVTQTPRYLIKTRGQQVTLSCSPISGHRSVSWYQQTPGQGLQFLFEYFSETQRNKGNFPGRFSGRQFSNSRSEMNVSTLELGDSALYLCATQPLTSGTNTGELFFGEGSRLTVL.

V usage is TRBV5-8 and J usage is TRBJ2-2; the D gene is possibly TRBD2 (5 bases). Trimming shortened V by 4 bases and J by 1 base, and 14 bases separated the two germline ends. This CDR3 is built from 16 residues. The germline CDR1 and CDR2 sequences are SGHTS and YDEGEE. CDR3 in amino acids: CASSRGSVQNTGELFF. The CDR3 bases are TGTGCCAGCAGCCGGGGATCGGTCCAGAACACCGGGGAGCTGTTTTTT.

In DNA, the CDR3 is TGTGCCAGCAGCTTAACACAGGGGATAGGAAACACCATATATTTT. Encoded protein: CASSLTQGIGNTIYF. The chain recombines TRBV11-2 with TRBJ1-3; TRBD1 aligns across 7 bases. With V trimmed by 2 bases and J by 4 bases, 5 bases remained unmatched. This CDR3 contains 15 residues. The germline gives CDR1 SGHAT, CDR2 FQNNGV. Variable domain in full (rest from reference TRBV11-2 and TRBJ1-3): EAGVAQSPRYKIIEKRQSVAFWCNPISGHATLYWYQQILGQGPKLLIQFQNNGVVDDSQLPKDRFSAERLKGVDSTLKIQPAKLEDSAVYLCASSLTQGIGNTIYFGEGSWLTVV.

The CDR3 sequence: CASSAPAGGFSPLHF. Here the CDR3 DNA reads TGTGCCAGCAGCGCCCCAGCAGGGGGTTTTTCACCCCTCCACTTT. V gene TRBV9 combines with J gene TRBJ1-6, with 7 positions matching TRBD1. Germline-derived CDR1 and CDR2 are SGDLS and YYNGEE. The CDR3 consists of 15 residues. Trimming removed 3 bases from V and 9 bases from J; junction bases left unmatched: 9.

There are a few counts of this clone. V usage is TRBV29-1 and J usage is TRBJ1-1; TRBD1 matches 10 bases. Trimming cost V 7 bases and J 4 bases; bases outside gene matches: 9. Germline V gene data show CDR1 as SQVTM and CDR2 as ANQGSEA. The CDR3 runs 14 residues. The CDR3 here is CSGGDRGRGTEAFF. The CDR3 coding sequence is TGCAGCGGGGGGGACAGGGGTCGGGGCACTGAAGCTTTCTTT.

V and J are TRBV5-5 and TRBJ2-7; no clear D. V was shortened by 0 bases and J by 1 base, with 8 bases between the two germline ends. CDR3 length: 14 amino acids. Germline V gives CDR1 SGHKS, CDR2 YYEKEE (reference sequence). CDR3: CASSLVLVSYEQYF. The CDR3 bases are TGTGCCAGCAGCTTGGTTCTAGTTTCCTACGAGCAGTACTTC.

In its sample, this clone was seen a few times. The chain combines TRBV6-1 with TRBJ1-5; the match to TRBD1 covers 9 bases. The CDR3 has 12 amino acids. Germline V CDR1 and CDR2: MNHNS, SASEGT. V gave up 10 bases and J gave up 7 bases; unmatched junction bases: 5. The DNA for the CDR3 is TGTGCCACTAACAGGGGGCAACAGCCCCAGCATTTT. Translation: CATNRGQQPQHF.

V and J are TRBV5-6 and TRBJ1-1, with D perhaps TRBD1 (5 bases). The germline CDR1 and CDR2 sequences are SGHDT and YYEEEE. CDR3 length equals 13 residues. Trimming took off 0 bases at V and 7 bases at J, with 10 bases between the two ends. CDR3 coding DNA: TGTGCCAGCAGCTTGGGGGGCGGGGGTGAAGCTTTCTTT. As protein: CASSLGGGGEAFF.

The genes are TRBV2 and TRBJ2-1; TRBD2 agrees at 14 bases. V dropped 10 bases and J dropped 1; count of bases not matched to a gene: 9. This CDR3 is 17 amino acids long. Looked up from germline, CDR1 is SNHLY and CDR2 is FYNNEI. CDR3 protein: CATLGLAGDRSYNEQFF. The CDR3 region has the DNA TGTGCCACCCTGGGACTAGCGGGAGATCGGTCCTACAATGAGCAGTTCTTC.

The chain carries TRBV25-1 and TRBJ1-1; D gene unclear. The CDR3 covers 13 residues. The V gene's germline CDR1 is MGHDK and CDR2 SYGVNS. Trimming removed 2 bases from V and 4 bases from J, with 8 bases in between. This CDR3 reads CASSENTVTEAFF. CDR3 in DNA: TGTGCCAGCAGTGAAAATACAGTCACTGAAGCTTTCTTT.

The rearrangement uses TRBV5-5 and TRBJ2-5; D is perhaps TRBD2 (7 bases). The DNA end lines up better with TRBJ2-7; the J call may be wrong. This CDR3 is 16 amino acids long. The germline CDR1 and CDR2 sequences are SGHKS and YYEKEE (reference sequence). Here the CDR3 DNA reads TGTGCCAGCAGCTTGGGCAGGGGAGGGGGGACCTACGAGCAGTACTTC. Encoded protein: CASSLGRGGGTYEQYF.

The J gene is TRBJ2-7, the V gene TRBV27; TRBD1 is a possible D gene (6 bases). Trimming took off 8 bases at V and 0 bases at J, with 17 bases between the two ends. CDR1 and CDR2 (germline): MNHEY, SMNVEV (reference sequence). The CDR3 totals 15 residues. CDR3 amino acids: CASAPQDRYSYEQYF. The CDR3 nucleotides are TGTGCCAGCGCCCCCCAAGACAGGTACTCCTACGAGCAGTACTTC.

The chain employs TRBV11-2 and TRBJ2-1; 10 bases match TRBD1. The germline gives CDR1 SGHAT, CDR2 FQNNGV. The CDR3 length is 15 residues. V lost 3 bases to trimming and J lost 2 bases; unmatched junction nucleotides: 1. CDR3 residues: CASSFGTGAYNEQFF. The CDR3 nucleotides read TGTGCCAGCAGCTTCGGGACAGGGGCCTACAATGAGCAGTTCTTC.

This chain uses TRBV10-3 with TRBJ2-2; 8 nucleotides line up with TRBD2. Germline V gene data show CDR1 as ENHRY and CDR2 as SYGVKD. The CDR3 totals 18 residues. V dropped 7 bases and J dropped 5; count of bases not matched to a gene: 18. The CDR3 here is CAIKGSTGGPARTGELFF. CDR3 nucleotides: TGTGCCATCAAAGGCAGTACGGGAGGGCCAGCGAGGACCGGGGAGCTGTTTTTT.

The rearrangement links TRBV28 to TRBJ1-3; TRBD1 might be the D (6 bases). Per the germline V gene, CDR1 is MDHEN and CDR2 is SYDVKM. V was cut by 4 bases and J by 0 bases, with 7 bases left in between. The CDR3 has 14 residues. CDR3 sequence (DNA): TGTGCCAGCAGTTCACAGGGCTCTGGAAACACCATATATTTT. Its protein product is CASSSQGSGNTIYF.

J is TRBJ2-7 and V is TRBV6-5; 7 positions agree with TRBD1. V shed 5 bases, J shed 6 bases, and the junction held 10 bases outside the gene matches. CDR3 size: 14 residues. Germline CDR1 is MNHEY and CDR2 is SVGAGI. The CDR3 DNA is TGTGCCAGCAGTCTCCGGGACAGCCGGTTCGAGCAGTACTTC. Translated: CASSLRDSRFEQYF.

This clone was seen a few times. This chain uses TRBV27 with TRBJ2-3, with no clear D. V was cut by 2 bases and J by 5 bases, with 2 bases left in between. Germline V gene lookup returns CDR1 MNHEY and CDR2 SMNVEV (reference sequence). This CDR3 region has 11 residues. CDR3 amino acids: CASSLRDTQYF. CDR3 nucleotide sequence: TGTGCCAGCAGTTTACGAGATACGCAGTATTTT.

The rearrangement joins TRBV4-1 to TRBJ2-1; TRBD2 matches at 7 bases. Germline loops: CDR1 MGHRA, CDR2 YSYEKL. Germline trimming cut 7 bases from V and 4 bases from J; bases unmatched to any gene: 13. CDR3 length: 16 amino acids. This chain's CDR3 is CASTTVSSGAYNEQFF. In nucleotides, the CDR3 is TGCGCCAGCACAACCGTCTCTAGCGGAGCATACAATGAGCAGTTCTTC.

The V call is TRBV5-1, the J call TRBJ2-1, with TRBD2 as a possible D gene (6 bases). Germline loops: CDR1 SGHRS, CDR2 YFSETQ. Trimming cost V 1 base and J 7 bases, with 15 bases left between them. The CDR3 totals 15 residues. CDR3 amino acids: CASSLWEALRNEQFF. The CDR3 bases are TGCGCCAGCAGCTTGTGGGAGGCTCTTAGGAATGAGCAGTTCTTC.

The chain recombines TRBV11-3 with TRBJ2-1; TRBD1 aligns across 8 bases. Germline CDR1 is SGHNT and CDR2 is YENEEA. Unmatched junction bases numbered 4, after V lost 5 bases and J lost 1 base. This CDR3 is 15 amino acids long. CDR3 in DNA: TGTGCCAGCAGCCACGGACAGGGATCCTACAATGAGCAGTTCTTC. Translating gives CASSHGQGSYNEQFF.

This clone was recorded only once. The chain links TRBV5-1 to TRBJ2-2; D not certain. CDR1 is SGHRS and CDR2 is YFSETQ in the germline V gene. The ends were cut back, 5 bases at V and 2 bases at J, with 10 bases in the middle. This CDR3 has 14 amino acids. CDR3 nucleotide sequence: TGCGCCAGCAGGCCCGAGGTCAACACCGGGGAGCTGTTTTTT. Its protein is CASRPEVNTGELFF.

This chain connects TRBV9 to TRBJ1-2; D is unclear. There are 15 residues in the CDR3. V lost 3 bases and J 5 bases, leaving 17 bases between the germline ends. The V gene's germline CDR1 is SGDLS and CDR2 YYNGEE. CDR3 nucleotides: TGTGCCAGCAGCGCCGCCCGCGGGAGGGAGTATGGCTACACCTTC. It specifies CASSAARGREYGYTF. The whole variable domain, remainder taken from reference TRBV9 and TRBJ1-2, is DSGVTQTPKHLITATGQRVTLRCSPRSGDLSVYWYQQSLDQGLQFLIQYYNGEERAKGNILERFSAQQFPDLHSELNLSSLELGDSALYFCASSAARGREYGYTFGSGTRLTVV.

V usage is TRBV7-9 and J usage is TRBJ2-7, with D tentatively TRBD2 (5 bases). This CDR3 is built from 15 residues. CDR1 is SEHNR, CDR2 FQNEAQ, per germline (reference sequence). Trimming stripped 1 base from V and 5 bases from J, with 15 bases between. The chain's CDR3 is CASSLGLTGFDEQYF. CDR3 sequence (DNA): TGTGCCAGCAGCTTAGGCCTTACGGGGTTCGACGAGCAGTACTTC.